This is a list of T cell receptor beta chains from one sample in a study of PD-1 blockade in classical Hodgkin lymphoma. The method was immunoSEQ multiplex PCR; TCRdb's version includes in-frame clones alone and lacks a portion of them. Among 35,000 to 50,000 clones listed, about 79% were seen once. The source material was peripheral blood mononuclear cells (PBMCs), sampled at baseline. The receptors here all came from a human donor with classical Hodgkin lymphoma. The CDR3 runs from the conserved cysteine through the conserved F or W. The D gene is left open where the match is weak. The size entry is marked missing in some rows and otherwise reads once, few, many or a size class.

v_call	j_call	clone_size	d_call	cdr3_length	cdr3_nt	cdr3_aa
TRBV27	TRBJ2-7	NA	TRBD2	13	TGTGCCACCAGACTAAGCGGGGGTCGCGAGCAGTACTTC	CATRLSGGREQYF
TRBV11-2	TRBJ2-1	NA	TRBD2	19	TGTGCCAGCAGCCCGCGACTAGCGGGAGTGGTTGTCGCCTACAATGAGCAGTTCTTC	CASSPRLAGVVVAYNEQFF
TRBV9	TRBJ2-6	NA	TRBD1	19	TGTGCCAGCGGGGGACAGGGTTGGGGTTTTGGCTCTGGGGCCAACGTCCTGACTTTC	CASGGQGWGFGSGANVLTF
TRBV18	TRBJ2-5	few	NA	12	TGTGCCAGCTCACGAGGCCAAGAGACCCAGTACTTC	CASSRGQETQYF
TRBV18	TRBJ1-4	NA	NA	13	TGTGCCAGCTCATGGGGGCAGAATGAAAAACTGTTTTTT	CASSWGQNEKLFF
TRBV20-1	TRBJ2-7	NA	NA	10	TGCAGTGCTAGCCGGGACGGCCGACACTTC	CSASRDGRHF
TRBV5-6	TRBJ1-2	NA	TRBD1	13	TGTGCCAGCAGAGAGGGGGCCGGCTATGGCTACACCTTC	CASREGAGYGYTF
TRBV28	TRBJ2-3	NA	NA	18	TGTGCCAGCAGTTCCGCCCATTTTAGTAAAGGGCCCACAGATACGCAGTATTTT	CASSSAHFSKGPTDTQYF
TRBV4-1	TRBJ2-5	NA	NA	16	TGCGCCAGCAGCCGCGTACCGGGCCCAGGGAAAGAGACCCAGTACTTC	CASSRVPGPGKETQYF
TRBV29-1	TRBJ2-5	NA	TRBD2	15	TGCAGCGTTGACCTTAGCGGGAGCCCCCAAGAGACCCAGTACTTC	CSVDLSGSPQETQYF
TRBV15	TRBJ2-1	few	NA	14	TGTGCCACCAGCAGAGGGTCTAGCCACAATGAGCAGTTCTTC	CATSRGSSHNEQFF
TRBV11-1	TRBJ2-2	NA	NA	15	TGTGCCAGCAGTTACGGCCTGATGAACACCGGGGAGCTGTTTTTT	CASSYGLMNTGELFF
TRBV4-3	TRBJ1-6	NA	NA	17	TGCGCCAGCAGCCAAGAACCTGAGAGGGAGTTAGGCTCACCCCTCCACTTT	CASSQEPERELGSPLHF
TRBV4-2	TRBJ1-5	NA	NA	16	TGTGCCAGCAGCCAAGATTCGGGTTATAGCAATCAGCCCCAGCATTTT	CASSQDSGYSNQPQHF
TRBV6-6	TRBJ1-1	once	NA	14	TGTGCCAGCAGCCCCGGGAGGGGTATCACTGAAGCTTTCTTT	CASSPGRGITEAFF
TRBV6-6	TRBJ2-7	NA	NA	12	TGTGCCAGCAGTCCCAGGACGGTGGAGCAGTACTTC	CASSPRTVEQYF
TRBV6-1	TRBJ1-2	once	NA	12	TGTGCCAGCAGTGAACAGGGAGGTGGCTACACCTTC	CASSEQGGGYTF
TRBV10-3	TRBJ1-1	NA	NA	14	TGTGCCATCAGTTTTTCACGGGGAGGCACTGAAGCTTTCTTT	CAISFSRGGTEAFF
TRBV7-9	TRBJ2-1	few	TRBD1	15	TGTGCCAGCAGCTTAGGGGACAGTTGGTACAATGAGCAGTTCTTC	CASSLGDSWYNEQFF
TRBV19	TRBJ2-7	NA	TRBD2	15	TGTGCCAGTGCCGATAGCGGGTTCGGGGACTACGAGCAGTACTTC	CASADSGFGDYEQYF
TRBV18	TRBJ2-1	NA	TRBD1	19	TGTGCCAGCTCACCACGAGGGACAGGGTGGACGAGTTCCTACAATGAGCAGTTCTTC	CASSPRGTGWTSSYNEQFF
TRBV5-1	TRBJ2-1	NA	NA	14	TGCGCCAGCAGCAGATCGGCGGGCTACAATGAGCAGTTCTTC	CASSRSAGYNEQFF
TRBV7-9	TRBJ2-3	few	TRBD1	16	TGTGCCAGCAGCTTGACAGGGGAAAGGGACACAGATACGCAGTATTTT	CASSLTGERDTDTQYF
TRBV13	TRBJ2-7	NA	NA	17	TGTGCCAGCAGCTTAGGTCTTGGGCCTCCGAGCTCCTACGAGCAGTACTTC	CASSLGLGPPSSYEQYF
TRBV29-1	TRBJ1-1	NA	NA	14	TGCAGCGTTGTGGCTCTACTTGGGGACACTGAAGCTTTCTTT	CSVVALLGDTEAFF
TRBV6-6	TRBJ2-7	NA	NA	11	TGTGCCAGCAGGTACAACTACGAGCAGTACTTC	CASRYNYEQYF
TRBV7-9	TRBJ2-7	once	NA	13	TGTGCCAGCAGCTTAGGTCCAGTATACGAGCAGTACTTC	CASSLGPVYEQYF
TRBV30	TRBJ2-3	few	TRBD2	16	TGTGCCTGGAGTGCTAGGGGACTAGCGGGAGGGGATACGCAGTATTTT	CAWSARGLAGGDTQYF
TRBV7-2	TRBJ1-2	NA	NA	11	TGTGCCAGCAGCTTAAACTATGGCTACACCTTC	CASSLNYGYTF
TRBV5-1	TRBJ2-1	NA	TRBD1	16	TGCGCCAGCAGCTTGGGAGGGACAGGGGGGTTAAATGAGCAGTTCTTC	CASSLGGTGGLNEQFF
TRBV28	TRBJ1-4	NA	TRBD1	15	TGTGCCAGCAGTCCAGCCAGGGGGGGATCTGAAAAACTGTTTTTT	CASSPARGGSEKLFF
TRBV29-1	TRBJ2-7	once	NA	11	TGCAGCGTTGTTAGCTCCTACGAGCAGTACTTC	CSVVSSYEQYF
TRBV19	TRBJ2-2	NA	TRBD2	17	TGTGCCAAACCGGGACGGAGGGACTATAGCACCCCCGGGGAGCTGTTTTTT	CAKPGRRDYSTPGELFF
TRBV19	TRBJ2-3	NA	NA	13	TGTGCCAGTAGTATTATTGGATCAGATACGCAGTATTTT	CASSIIGSDTQYF
TRBV2	TRBJ2-1	NA	NA	13	TGTGCCAGCAGTGACGACGGGCAGGGTGAGCAGTTCTTC	CASSDDGQGEQFF
TRBV12-5	TRBJ2-7	NA	NA	15	TGTGCTAGTGGTTTGGTACTCCCTTCGGCCTACGAGCAGTACTTC	CASGLVLPSAYEQYF
TRBV25-1	TRBJ1-1	few	NA	13	TGTGCCAGCAGACGGCAGGAGAACACTGAAGCTTTCTTT	CASRRQENTEAFF
TRBV7-8	TRBJ1-2	few	NA	12	TGTGCCAGCAGCGAACAGGGCGGTGGCTACACCTTC	CASSEQGGGYTF
TRBV5-5	TRBJ1-5	NA	NA	14	TGTGCCAGCAGCTCTATAAGATGGGGTCAGCCCCAGCATTTT	CASSSIRWGQPQHF
TRBV19	TRBJ2-3	NA	NA	17	TGTGCCAGTACCCCTATCCGGGACTCATTTAGCACAGATACGCAGTATTTT	CASTPIRDSFSTDTQYF
TRBV5-1	TRBJ2-1	NA	NA	11	TGCGCCAGCATCGGAGACAATGAGCAGTTCTTC	CASIGDNEQFF
TRBV2	TRBJ1-1	once	NA	13	TGTGCCAGCAGTGAAGCCAGGGACACTGAAGCTTTCTTT	CASSEARDTEAFF
TRBV5-1	TRBJ2-5	NA	TRBD1	15	TGCGCCAGCAGCAACCGGGACAGGGGCTTGGAGACCCAGTACTTC	CASSNRDRGLETQYF
TRBV7-8	TRBJ1-2	NA	NA	12	TGTGCCAGCAGCTTAGGTCCGGGACCGTGGTCCTTC	CASSLGPGPWSF
TRBV30	TRBJ2-7	NA	NA	10	TGTGCCCGCGGAGCCTACGAGCAGTACTTC	CARGAYEQYF
TRBV28	TRBJ2-3	NA	NA	14	TGTGCCAGCAGTTTCCGCGGACGCACAGATACGCAGTATTTT	CASSFRGRTDTQYF
TRBV7-9	TRBJ2-7	NA	TRBD1	15	TGTGCCAGCAGCTTAGCCACAGGGGGCTCCTACGAGCAGTACTTC	CASSLATGGSYEQYF
TRBV11-3	TRBJ1-2	NA	NA	15	TGTGCCAGCAGCCGCTGGTACGGACCTAACTATGGCTACACCTTC	CASSRWYGPNYGYTF
TRBV9	TRBJ1-6	NA	NA	18	TGTGCCAGCAGCGTAGAACCGAACAGCCTATTATATAATTCACCCCTCCACTTT	CASSVEPNSLLYNSPLHF
TRBV7-8	TRBJ2-7	NA	NA	16	TGTGCCAGCAGCTTAGAACGACAGGAAAGCTCCTACGAGCAGTACTTC	CASSLERQESSYEQYF
TRBV28	TRBJ2-2	NA	TRBD2	17	TGTGCCAGCAGGGGACTAGCGGGAGGGCCCTCAGCCGGGGAGCTGTTTTTT	CASRGLAGGPSAGELFF
TRBV28	TRBJ1-2	once	NA	12	TGTGCCAGCAGTCATCATTTAGGTGGCTACACCTTC	CASSHHLGGYTF
TRBV11-2	TRBJ2-1	NA	NA	15	TGTGCCAGCAGCTCAAGGACTGGCGCCTACAATGAGCAGTTCTTC	CASSSRTGAYNEQFF
TRBV6-1	TRBJ1-3	NA	NA	12	TGTGCCAGCAGTTTATCTGGAAACACCATATATTTT	CASSLSGNTIYF
TRBV28	TRBJ2-7	NA	TRBD1	15	TGTGCCAGCACCTACCCGGACAGGGACTCCTACGAGCAGTACTTC	CASTYPDRDSYEQYF
TRBV5-1	TRBJ2-3	NA	NA	13	TGCGCCAGCACTGAACAGGGAGCAGATACGCAGTATTTT	CASTEQGADTQYF
TRBV10-1	TRBJ2-3	NA	TRBD2	15	TGCGCCAGCAGTGAGGAACTAGCGGGAGGTAGTACGCAGTATTTT	CASSEELAGGSTQYF
TRBV6-5	TRBJ2-6	NA	NA	16	TGTGCCAGCAGTTTATACAGGGTATCTGGGGCCAACGTCCTGACTTTC	CASSLYRVSGANVLTF
TRBV5-6	TRBJ1-5	few	NA	13	TGTGCCAGCAGCTTCGGGGGGCGACAGCCCCAGCATTTT	CASSFGGRQPQHF